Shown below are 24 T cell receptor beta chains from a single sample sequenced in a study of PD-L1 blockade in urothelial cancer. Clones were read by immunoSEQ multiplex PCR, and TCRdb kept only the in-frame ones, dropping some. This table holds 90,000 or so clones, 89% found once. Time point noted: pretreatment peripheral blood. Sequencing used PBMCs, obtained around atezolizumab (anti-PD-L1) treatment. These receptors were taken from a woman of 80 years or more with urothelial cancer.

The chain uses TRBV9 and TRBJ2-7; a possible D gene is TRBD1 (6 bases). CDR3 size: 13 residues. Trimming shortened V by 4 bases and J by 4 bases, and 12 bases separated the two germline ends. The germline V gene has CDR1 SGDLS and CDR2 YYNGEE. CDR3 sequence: CASSPRTAYEQYF. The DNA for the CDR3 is TGTGCCAGCAGCCCCCGGACAGCTTACGAGCAGTACTTC.

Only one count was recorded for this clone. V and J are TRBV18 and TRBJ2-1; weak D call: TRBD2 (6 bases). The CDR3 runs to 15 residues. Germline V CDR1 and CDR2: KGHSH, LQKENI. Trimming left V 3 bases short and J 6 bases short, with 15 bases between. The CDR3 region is CASSPPGGALNEQFF. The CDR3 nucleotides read TGTGCCAGCTCACCTCCTGGCGGGGCACTCAATGAGCAGTTCTTC.

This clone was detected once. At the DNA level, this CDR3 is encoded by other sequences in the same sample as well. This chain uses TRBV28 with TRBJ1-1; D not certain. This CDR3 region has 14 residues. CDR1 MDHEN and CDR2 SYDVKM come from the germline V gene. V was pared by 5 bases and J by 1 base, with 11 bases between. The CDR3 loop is CASSATGGNTEAFF. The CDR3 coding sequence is TGTGCCAGCAGTGCCACCGGAGGGAACACTGAAGCTTTCTTT. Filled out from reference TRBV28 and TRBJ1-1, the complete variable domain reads DVKVTQSSRYLVKRTGEKVFLECVQDMDHENMFWYRQDPGLGLRLIYFSYDVKMKEKGDIPEGYSVSREKKERFSLILESASTNQTSMYLCASSATGGNTEAFFGQGTRLTVV.

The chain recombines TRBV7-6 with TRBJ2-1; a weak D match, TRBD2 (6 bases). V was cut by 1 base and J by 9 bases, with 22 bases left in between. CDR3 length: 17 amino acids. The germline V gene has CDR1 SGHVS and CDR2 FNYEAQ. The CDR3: CASSLGIGGAGISEQFF. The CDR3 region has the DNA TGTGCCAGCAGCTTAGGTATAGGCGGGGCCGGCATCAGTGAGCAGTTCTTC.

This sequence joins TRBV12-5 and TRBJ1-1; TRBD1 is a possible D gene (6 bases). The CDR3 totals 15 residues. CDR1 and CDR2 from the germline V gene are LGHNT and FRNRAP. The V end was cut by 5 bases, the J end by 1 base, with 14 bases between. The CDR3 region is CASGGDGTPNTEAFF. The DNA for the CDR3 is TGTGCTAGTGGTGGGGACGGGACACCGAACACTGAAGCTTTCTTT. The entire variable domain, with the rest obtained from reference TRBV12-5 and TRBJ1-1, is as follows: DARVTQTPRHKVTEMGQEVTMRCQPILGHNTVFWYRQTMMQGLELLAYFRNRAPLDDSGMPKDRFSAEMPDATLATLKIQPSEPRDSAVYFCASGGDGTPNTEAFFGQGTRLTVV.

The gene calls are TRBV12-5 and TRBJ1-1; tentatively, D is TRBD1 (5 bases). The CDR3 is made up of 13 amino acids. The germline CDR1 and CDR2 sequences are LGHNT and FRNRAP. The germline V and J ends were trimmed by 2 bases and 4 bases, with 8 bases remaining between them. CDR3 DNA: TGTGCTAGTGGTTTGATCGGGGGCACTGAAGCTTTCTTT. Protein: CASGLIGGTEAFF.

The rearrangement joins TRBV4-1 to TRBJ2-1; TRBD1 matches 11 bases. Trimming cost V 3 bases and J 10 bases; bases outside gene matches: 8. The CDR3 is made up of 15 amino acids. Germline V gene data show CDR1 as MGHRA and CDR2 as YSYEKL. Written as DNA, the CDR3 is TGCGCCAGCAGCCAGTCATCGGACAGGGGGCAGGAGCAGTTCTTC. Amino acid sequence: CASSQSSDRGQEQFF.

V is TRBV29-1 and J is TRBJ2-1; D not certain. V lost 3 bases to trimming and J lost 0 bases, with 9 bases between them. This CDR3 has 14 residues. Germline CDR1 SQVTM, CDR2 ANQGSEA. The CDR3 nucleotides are TGCAGCGTTGAGGAGCGACGCTCCTACAATGAGCAGTTCTTC. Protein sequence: CSVEERRSYNEQFF.

The CDR3 is CASSLAAGAERTDTQYF. The CDR3 DNA sequence: TGTGCCAGCAGCTTGGCGGCGGGGGCGGAGCGCACAGATACGCAGTATTTT. The chain employs TRBV5-6 and TRBJ2-3; possible D gene TRBD2, 7 bases. V gave up 0 bases and J gave up 1 base, with 15 bases separating them. The V gene's germline CDR1 is SGHDT and CDR2 YYEEEE. This CDR3 spans 17 amino acids.

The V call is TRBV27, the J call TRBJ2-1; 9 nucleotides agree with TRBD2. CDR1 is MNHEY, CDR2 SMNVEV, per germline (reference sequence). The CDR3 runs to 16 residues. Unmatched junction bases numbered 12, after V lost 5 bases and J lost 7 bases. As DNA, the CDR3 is TGTGCCAGCAGTCCTGAAGGGGCGGGAGGGTGGAATGAGCAGTTCTTC. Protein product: CASSPEGAGGWNEQFF.

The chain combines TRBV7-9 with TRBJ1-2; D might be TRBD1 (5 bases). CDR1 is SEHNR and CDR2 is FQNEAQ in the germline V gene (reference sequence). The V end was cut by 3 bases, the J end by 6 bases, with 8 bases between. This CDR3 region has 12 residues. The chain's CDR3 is CASSFQGDGYTF. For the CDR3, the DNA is TGTGCCAGCAGCTTCCAGGGCGATGGCTACACCTTC. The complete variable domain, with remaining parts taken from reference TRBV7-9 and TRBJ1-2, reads DTGVSQNPRHKITKRGQNVTFRCDPISEHNRLYWYRQTLGQGPEFLTYFQNEAQLEKSRLLSDRFSAERPKGSFSTLEIQRTEQGDSAMYLCASSFQGDGYTFGSGTRLTVV.

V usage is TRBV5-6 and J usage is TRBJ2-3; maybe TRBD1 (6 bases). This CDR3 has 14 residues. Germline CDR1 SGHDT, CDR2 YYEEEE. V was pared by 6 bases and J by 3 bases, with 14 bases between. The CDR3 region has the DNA TGTGCCAGCACCCCCACAGGGAGAACAGATACGCAGTATTTT. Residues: CASTPTGRTDTQYF.

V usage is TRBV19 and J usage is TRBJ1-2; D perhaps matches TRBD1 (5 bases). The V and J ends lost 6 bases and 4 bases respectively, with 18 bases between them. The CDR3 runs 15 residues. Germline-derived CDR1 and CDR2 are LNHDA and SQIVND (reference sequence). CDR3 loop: CASSRGTVEGYGYTF. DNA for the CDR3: TGTGCCAGTAGCCGGGGGACGGTGGAAGGCTATGGCTACACCTTC.

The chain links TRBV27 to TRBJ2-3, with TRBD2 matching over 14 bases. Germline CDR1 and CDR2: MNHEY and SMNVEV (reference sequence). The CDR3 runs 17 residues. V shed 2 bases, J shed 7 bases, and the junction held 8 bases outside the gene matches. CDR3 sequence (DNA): TGTGCCAGCAGTTTACGGATACGGACTAGCGGGAGGTATACGCAGTATTTT. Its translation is CASSLRIRTSGRYTQYF.

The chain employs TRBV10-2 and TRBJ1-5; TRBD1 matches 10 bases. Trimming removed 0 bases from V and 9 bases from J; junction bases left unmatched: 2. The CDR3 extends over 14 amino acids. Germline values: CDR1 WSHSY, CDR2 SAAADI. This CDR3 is CASSESDRGGPQHF. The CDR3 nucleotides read TGCGCCAGCAGTGAGTCGGACAGGGGGGGGCCCCAGCATTTT.

Here the CDR3 reads CASSLAAGGPFEQFF. CDR3 coding DNA: TGCGCCAGCAGCTTGGCAGCGGGAGGGCCTTTTGAGCAGTTCTTC. The chain has TRBV5-1 and TRBJ2-1; 10 nucleotides agree with TRBD2. Germline V gene data show CDR1 as SGHRS and CDR2 as YFSETQ. V shed 0 bases, J shed 9 bases, and the junction held 6 bases outside the gene matches. This CDR3 contains 15 residues.

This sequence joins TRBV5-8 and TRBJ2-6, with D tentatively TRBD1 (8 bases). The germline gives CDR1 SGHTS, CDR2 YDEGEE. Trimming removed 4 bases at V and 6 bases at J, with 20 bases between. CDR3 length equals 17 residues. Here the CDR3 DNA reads TGTGCCAGCAGCGTGACAGGGGAGGGCTCAGCGGCCAACGTCCTGACTTTC. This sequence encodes CASSVTGEGSAANVLTF.

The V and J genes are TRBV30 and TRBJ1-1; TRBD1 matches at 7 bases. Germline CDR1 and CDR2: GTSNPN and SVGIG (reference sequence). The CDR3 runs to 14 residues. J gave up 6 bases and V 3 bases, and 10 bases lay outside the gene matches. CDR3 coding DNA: TGTGCCTGGAGGTCCACAGGGGTTCTGGCTGAAGCTTTCTTT. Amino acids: CAWRSTGVLAEAFF. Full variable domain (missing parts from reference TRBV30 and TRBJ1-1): SQTIHQWPATLVQPVGSPLSLECTVEGTSNPNLYWYRQAAGRGLQLLFYSVGIGQISSEVPQNLSASRPQDRQFILSSKKLLLSDSGFYLCAWRSTGVLAEAFFGQGTRLTVV.

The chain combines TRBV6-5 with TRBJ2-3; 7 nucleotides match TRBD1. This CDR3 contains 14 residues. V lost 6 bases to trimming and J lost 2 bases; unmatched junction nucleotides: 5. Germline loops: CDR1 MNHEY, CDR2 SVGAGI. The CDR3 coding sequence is TGTGCCAGCAGGGTGGGACAGATCACAGATACGCAGTATTTT. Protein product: CASRVGQITDTQYF.

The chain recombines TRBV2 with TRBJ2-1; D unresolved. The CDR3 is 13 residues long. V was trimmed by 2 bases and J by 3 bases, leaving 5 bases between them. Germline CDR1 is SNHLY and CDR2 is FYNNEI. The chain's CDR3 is CASSELFYNEQFF. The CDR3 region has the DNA TGTGCCAGCAGTGAACTATTCTACAATGAGCAGTTCTTC.

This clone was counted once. CDR3 loop: CASSSGTGVNQPQHF. CDR3 bases: TGTGCCAGCAGCTCCGGGACAGGGGTTAATCAGCCCCAGCATTTT. V usage is TRBV7-8 and J usage is TRBJ1-5; 10 nucleotides agree with TRBD1. This CDR3 region has 15 residues. CDR1 SGHVS and CDR2 FQNEAQ come from the germline V gene. V shed 4 bases and J 4 bases; nucleotides not matched to a gene: 4.

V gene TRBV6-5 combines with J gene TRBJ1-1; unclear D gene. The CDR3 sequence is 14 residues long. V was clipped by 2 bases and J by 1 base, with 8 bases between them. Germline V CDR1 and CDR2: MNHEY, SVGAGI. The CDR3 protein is CASSYAGRNTEAFF. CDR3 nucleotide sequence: TGTGCCAGCAGTTACGCGGGTAGGAACACTGAAGCTTTCTTT.

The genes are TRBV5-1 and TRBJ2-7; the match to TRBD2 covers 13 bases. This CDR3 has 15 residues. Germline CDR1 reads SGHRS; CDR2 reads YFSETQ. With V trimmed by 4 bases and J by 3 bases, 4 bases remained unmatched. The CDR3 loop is CASSGGTSGIYEQYF. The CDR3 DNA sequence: TGCGCCAGCAGCGGGGGGACTAGCGGGATCTACGAGCAGTACTTC.

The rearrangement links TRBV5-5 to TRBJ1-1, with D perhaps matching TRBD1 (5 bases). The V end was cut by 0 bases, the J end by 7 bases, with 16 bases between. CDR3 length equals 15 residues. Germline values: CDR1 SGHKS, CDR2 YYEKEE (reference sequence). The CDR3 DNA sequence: TGTGCCAGCAGCTTGGCTGGCAGGGTGGGGTATGAAGCTTTCTTT. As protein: CASSLAGRVGYEAFF.